This TCR beta chain comes out of a study of shared clonotypes between healthy human individuals. Partitioning of CD4+ cells yielded a CD45RA+ naive subset and a CD45RA-negative memory subset. The CDR3 is 12 residues long. Per the germline V gene, CDR1 is SNHLY and CDR2 is FYNNEI. The table came from immunoSEQ multiplex PCR; TCRdb's copy has only in-frame clones and leaves some out. The sample records 2 million to 2.5 million clones, 95% being singletons. Sequencing input: naive CD4+ T cells sorted from blood. Subset noted: CD45RA+ positively selected. The receptor's source is a man aged 18 to 29 in good health. This rearrangement joins TRBV2 to TRBJ2-7; 10 bases agree with TRBD1. This CDR3 reads CAVGTGETEQYF. CDR3 DNA sequence: TGTGCGGTTGGGACAGGGGAAACCGAGCAGTACTTC. The variable domain in full, completed from reference TRBV2 and TRBJ2-7, reads EPEVTQTPSHQVTQMGQEVILRCVPISNHLYFYWYRQILGQKVEFLVSFYNNEISEKSEIFDDQFSVERPDGSNFTLKIRSTKLEDSAMYFCAVGTGETEQYFGPGTRLTVT.